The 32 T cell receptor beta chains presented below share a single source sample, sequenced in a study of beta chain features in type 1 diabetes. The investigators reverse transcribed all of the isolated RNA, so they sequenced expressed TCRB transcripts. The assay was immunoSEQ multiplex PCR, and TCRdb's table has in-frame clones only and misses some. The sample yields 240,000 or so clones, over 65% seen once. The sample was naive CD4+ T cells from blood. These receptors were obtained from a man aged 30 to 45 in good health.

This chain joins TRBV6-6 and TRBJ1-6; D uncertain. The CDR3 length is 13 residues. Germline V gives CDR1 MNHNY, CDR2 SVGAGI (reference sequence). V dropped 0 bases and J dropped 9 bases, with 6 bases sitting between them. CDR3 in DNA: TGTGCCAGCAGTTACTCCCAGCTTTCACCCCTCCACTTT. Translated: CASSYSQLSPLHF.

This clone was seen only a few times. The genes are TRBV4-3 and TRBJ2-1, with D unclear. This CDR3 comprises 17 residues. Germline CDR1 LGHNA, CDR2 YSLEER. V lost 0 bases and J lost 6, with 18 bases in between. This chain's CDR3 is CASSQEGNRRAVNEQFF. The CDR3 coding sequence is TGCGCCAGCAGCCAAGAGGGGAACAGACGGGCAGTCAATGAGCAGTTCTTC.

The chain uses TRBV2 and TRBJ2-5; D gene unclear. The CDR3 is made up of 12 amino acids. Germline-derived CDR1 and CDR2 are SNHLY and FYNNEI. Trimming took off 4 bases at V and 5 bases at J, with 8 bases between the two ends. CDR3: CASSVEAETQYF. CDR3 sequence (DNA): TGTGCCAGCAGTGTTGAAGCGGAGACCCAGTACTTC.

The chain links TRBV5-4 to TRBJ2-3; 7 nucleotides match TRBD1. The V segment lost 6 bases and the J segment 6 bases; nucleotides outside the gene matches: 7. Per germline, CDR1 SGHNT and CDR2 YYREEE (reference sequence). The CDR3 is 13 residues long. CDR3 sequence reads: CASNKDRADTQYF. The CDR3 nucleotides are TGTGCCAGCAACAAAGACAGGGCTGATACGCAGTATTTT.

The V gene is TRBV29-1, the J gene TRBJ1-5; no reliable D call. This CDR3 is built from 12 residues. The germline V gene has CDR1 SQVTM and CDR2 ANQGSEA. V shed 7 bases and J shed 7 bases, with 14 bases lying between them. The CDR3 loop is CSAYTFGQPQHF. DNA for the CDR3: TGCAGCGCCTACACATTCGGGCAGCCCCAGCATTTT. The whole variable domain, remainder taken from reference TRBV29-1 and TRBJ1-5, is SAVISQKPSRDICQRGTSLTIQCQVDSQVTMMFWYRQQPGQSLTLIATANQGSEATYESGFVIDKFPISRPNLTFSTLTVSNMSPEDSSIYLCSAYTFGQPQHFGDGTRLSIL.

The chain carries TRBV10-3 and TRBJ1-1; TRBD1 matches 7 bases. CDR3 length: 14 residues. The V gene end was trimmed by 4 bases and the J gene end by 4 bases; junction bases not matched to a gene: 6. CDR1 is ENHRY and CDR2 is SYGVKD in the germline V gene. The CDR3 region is CAISAGQTSTEAFF. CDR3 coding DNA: TGTGCCATCAGTGCGGGACAGACTTCCACTGAAGCTTTCTTT.

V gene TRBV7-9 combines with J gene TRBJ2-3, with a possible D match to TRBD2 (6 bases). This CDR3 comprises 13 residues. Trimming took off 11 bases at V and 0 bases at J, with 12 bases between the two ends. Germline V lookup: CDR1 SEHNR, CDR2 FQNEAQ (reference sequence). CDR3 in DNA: TGTGCCGGTCTAGCGACTAGCACAGATACGCAGTATTTT. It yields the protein CAGLATSTDTQYF. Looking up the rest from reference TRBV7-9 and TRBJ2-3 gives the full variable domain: DTGVSQNPRHKITKRGQNVTFRCDPISEHNRLYWYRQTLGQGPEFLTYFQNEAQLEKSRLLSDRFSAERPKGSFSTLEIQRTEQGDSAMYLCAGLATSTDTQYFGPGTRLTVL.

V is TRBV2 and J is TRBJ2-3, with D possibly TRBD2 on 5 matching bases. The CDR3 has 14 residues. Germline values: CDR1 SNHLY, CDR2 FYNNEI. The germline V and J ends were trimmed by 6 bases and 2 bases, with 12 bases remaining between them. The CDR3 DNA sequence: TGTGCCAGCAGCGTCACTAGTTACACAGATACGCAGTATTTT. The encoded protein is CASSVTSYTDTQYF.

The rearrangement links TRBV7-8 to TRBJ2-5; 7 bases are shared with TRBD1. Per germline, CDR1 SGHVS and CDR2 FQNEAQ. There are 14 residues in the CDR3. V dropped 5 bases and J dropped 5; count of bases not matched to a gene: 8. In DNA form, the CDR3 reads TGTGCCAGCAGCCCTAGGACAGGATCGGAGACCCAGTACTTC. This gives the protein CASSPRTGSETQYF.

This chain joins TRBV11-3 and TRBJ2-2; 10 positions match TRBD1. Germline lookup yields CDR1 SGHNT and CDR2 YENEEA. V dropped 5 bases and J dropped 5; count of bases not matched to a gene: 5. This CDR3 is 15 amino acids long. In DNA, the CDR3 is TGTGCCAGCAGCCCACCGGGACAGGGGACCGGGGAGCTGTTTTTT. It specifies CASSPPGQGTGELFF.

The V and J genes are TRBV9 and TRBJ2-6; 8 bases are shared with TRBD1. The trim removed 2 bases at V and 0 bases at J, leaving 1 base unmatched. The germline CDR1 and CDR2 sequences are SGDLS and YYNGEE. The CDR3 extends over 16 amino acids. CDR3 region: CASSVGQGSGANVLTF. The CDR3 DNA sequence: TGTGCCAGCAGCGTCGGACAGGGCTCTGGGGCCAACGTCCTGACTTTC.

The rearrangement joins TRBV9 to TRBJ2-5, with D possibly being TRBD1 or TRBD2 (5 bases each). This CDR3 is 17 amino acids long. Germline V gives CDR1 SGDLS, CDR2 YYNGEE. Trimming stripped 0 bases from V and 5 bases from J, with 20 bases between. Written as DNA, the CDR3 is TGTGCCAGCAGCGTAGGAGTTCGGGTACGGGACCCGGAGACCCAGTACTTC. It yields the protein CASSVGVRVRDPETQYF.

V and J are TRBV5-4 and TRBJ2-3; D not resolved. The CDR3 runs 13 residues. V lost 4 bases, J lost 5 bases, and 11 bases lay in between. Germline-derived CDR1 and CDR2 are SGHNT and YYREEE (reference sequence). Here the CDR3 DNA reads TGTGCCAGCAGCCGGCTCTTTGTAGATACGCAGTATTTT. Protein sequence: CASSRLFVDTQYF.

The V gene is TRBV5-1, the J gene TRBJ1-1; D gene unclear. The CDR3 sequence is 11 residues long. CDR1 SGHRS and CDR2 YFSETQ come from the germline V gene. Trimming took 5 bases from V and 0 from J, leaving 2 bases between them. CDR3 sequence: CASRLNTEAFF. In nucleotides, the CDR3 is TGCGCCAGCAGGCTGAACACTGAAGCTTTCTTT.

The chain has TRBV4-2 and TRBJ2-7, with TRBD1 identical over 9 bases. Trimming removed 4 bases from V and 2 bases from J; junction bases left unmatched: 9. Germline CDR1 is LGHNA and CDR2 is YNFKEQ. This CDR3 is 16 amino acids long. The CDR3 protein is CASSPGGGTGTYEQYF. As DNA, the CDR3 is TGTGCCAGCAGCCCTGGCGGCGGGACAGGGACCTACGAGCAGTACTTC.

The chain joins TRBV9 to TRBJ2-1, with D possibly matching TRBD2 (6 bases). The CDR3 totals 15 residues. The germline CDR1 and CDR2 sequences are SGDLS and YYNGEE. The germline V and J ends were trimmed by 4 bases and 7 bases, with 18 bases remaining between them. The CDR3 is CASSPQVGGWNEQFF. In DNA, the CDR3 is TGTGCCAGCAGCCCACAGGTCGGGGGATGGAATGAGCAGTTCTTC. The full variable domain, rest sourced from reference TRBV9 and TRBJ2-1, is DSGVTQTPKHLITATGQRVTLRCSPRSGDLSVYWYQQSLDQGLQFLIQYYNGEERAKGNILERFSAQQFPDLHSELNLSSLELGDSALYFCASSPQVGGWNEQFFGPGTRLTVL.

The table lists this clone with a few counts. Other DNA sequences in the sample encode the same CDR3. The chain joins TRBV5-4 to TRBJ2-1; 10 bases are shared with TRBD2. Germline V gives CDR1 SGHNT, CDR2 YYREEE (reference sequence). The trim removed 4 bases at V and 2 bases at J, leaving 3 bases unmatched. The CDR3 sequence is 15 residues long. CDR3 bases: TGTGCCAGCAGCCCCAGCGGGGGGGCCTACAATGAGCAGTTCTTC. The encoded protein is CASSPSGGAYNEQFF.

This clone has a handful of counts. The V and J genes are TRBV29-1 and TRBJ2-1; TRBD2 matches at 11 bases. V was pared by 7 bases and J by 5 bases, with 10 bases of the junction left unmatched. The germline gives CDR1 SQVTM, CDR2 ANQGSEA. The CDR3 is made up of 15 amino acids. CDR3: CSGVVLAGANNEQFF. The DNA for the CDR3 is TGCAGCGGAGTAGTACTAGCGGGGGCTAACAATGAGCAGTTCTTC.

CDR3 in amino acids: CAIMSGGEETQYF. In DNA form, the CDR3 reads TGTGCCATCATGTCAGGGGGCGAAGAGACCCAGTACTTC. The V and J genes are TRBV10-3 and TRBJ2-5, with 8 bases fitting TRBD1. CDR3 length equals 13 residues. V lost 7 bases and J lost 3; bases outside the gene matches: 4. Germline V gene sequence: CDR1 ENHRY, CDR2 SYGVKD.

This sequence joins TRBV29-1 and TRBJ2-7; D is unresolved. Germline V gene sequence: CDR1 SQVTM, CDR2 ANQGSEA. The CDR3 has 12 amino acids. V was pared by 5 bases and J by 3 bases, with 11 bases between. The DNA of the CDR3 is TGCAGCGTTTGGGAACGTAGCTACGAGCAGTACTTC. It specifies CSVWERSYEQYF.

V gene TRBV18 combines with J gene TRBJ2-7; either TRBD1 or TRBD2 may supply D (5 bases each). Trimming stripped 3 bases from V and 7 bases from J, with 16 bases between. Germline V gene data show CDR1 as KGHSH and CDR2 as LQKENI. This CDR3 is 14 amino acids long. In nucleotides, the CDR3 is TGTGCCAGCTCACCCGGGGCTACGGATGTAGAGCAGTACTTC. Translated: CASSPGATDVEQYF.

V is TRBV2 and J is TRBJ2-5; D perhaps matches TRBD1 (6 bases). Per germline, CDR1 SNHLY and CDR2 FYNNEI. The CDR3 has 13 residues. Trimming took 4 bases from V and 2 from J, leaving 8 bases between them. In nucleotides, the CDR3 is TGTGCCAGCAGTGTGGACAGACAAGAGACCCAGTACTTC. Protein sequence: CASSVDRQETQYF.

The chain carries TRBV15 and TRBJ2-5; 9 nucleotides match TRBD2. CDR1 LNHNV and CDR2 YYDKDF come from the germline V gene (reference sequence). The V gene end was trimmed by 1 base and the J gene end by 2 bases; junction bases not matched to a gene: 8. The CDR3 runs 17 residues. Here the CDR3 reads CATSRGSLAGKQETQYF. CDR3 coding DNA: TGTGCCACCAGCAGAGGATCGCTAGCGGGGAAACAAGAGACCCAGTACTTC.

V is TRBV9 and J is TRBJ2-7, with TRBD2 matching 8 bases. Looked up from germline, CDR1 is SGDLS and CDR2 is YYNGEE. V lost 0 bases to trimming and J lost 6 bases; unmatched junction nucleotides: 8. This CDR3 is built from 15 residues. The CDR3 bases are TGTGCCAGCAGCGTAGGCCCAGCGGGAGTTGGCGAGCAGTACTTC. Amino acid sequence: CASSVGPAGVGEQYF.

The DNA for the CDR3 is TGTGCCAGCAGCTTACTGACGAACTCCTACAATGAGCAGTTCTTC. This gives the protein CASSLLTNSYNEQFF. The chain is built from TRBV7-9 and TRBJ2-1; D is uncertain. The CDR3 extends over 15 amino acids. Trimming took 2 bases from V and 0 from J, leaving 8 bases between them. Per germline, CDR1 SEHNR and CDR2 FQNEAQ (reference sequence).

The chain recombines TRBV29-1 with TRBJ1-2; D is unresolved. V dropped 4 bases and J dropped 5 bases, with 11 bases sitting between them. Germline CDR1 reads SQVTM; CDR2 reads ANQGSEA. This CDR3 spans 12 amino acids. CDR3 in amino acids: CSVARTEYGYTF. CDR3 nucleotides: TGCAGCGTTGCAAGGACGGAGTATGGCTACACCTTC.

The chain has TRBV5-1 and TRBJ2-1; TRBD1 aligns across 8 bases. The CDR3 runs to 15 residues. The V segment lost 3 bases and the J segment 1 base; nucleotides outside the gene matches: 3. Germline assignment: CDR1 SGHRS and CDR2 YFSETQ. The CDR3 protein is CASSSTGVSYNEQFF. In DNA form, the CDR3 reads TGCGCCAGCAGCTCGACAGGGGTGTCCTACAATGAGCAGTTCTTC.

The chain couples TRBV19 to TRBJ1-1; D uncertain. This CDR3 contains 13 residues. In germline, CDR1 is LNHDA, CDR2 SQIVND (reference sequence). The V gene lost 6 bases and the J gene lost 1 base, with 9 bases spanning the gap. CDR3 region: CASRLSGNTEAFF. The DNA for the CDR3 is TGTGCCAGTAGGTTGTCAGGGAACACTGAAGCTTTCTTT.

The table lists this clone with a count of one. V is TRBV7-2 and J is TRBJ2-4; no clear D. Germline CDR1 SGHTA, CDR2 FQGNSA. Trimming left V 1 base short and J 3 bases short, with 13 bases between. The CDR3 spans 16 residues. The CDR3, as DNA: TGTGCCAGCAGCTTAGGACTGGGTCTCGACAAAAACATTCAGTACTTC. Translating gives CASSLGLGLDKNIQYF.

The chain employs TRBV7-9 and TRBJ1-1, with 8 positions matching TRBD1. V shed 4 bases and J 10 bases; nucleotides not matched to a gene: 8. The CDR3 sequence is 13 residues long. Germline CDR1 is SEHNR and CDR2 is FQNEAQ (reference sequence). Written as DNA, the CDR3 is TGTGCCAGCAGCTCTGGACAGGGATTAGGAGCTTTCTTT. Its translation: CASSSGQGLGAFF.

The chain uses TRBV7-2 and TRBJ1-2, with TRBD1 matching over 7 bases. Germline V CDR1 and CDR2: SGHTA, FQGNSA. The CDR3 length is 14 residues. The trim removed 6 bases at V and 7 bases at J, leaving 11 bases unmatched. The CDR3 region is CASSPGTALGGYTF. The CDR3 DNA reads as TGTGCCAGCAGTCCCGGGACAGCTTTGGGTGGCTACACCTTC.

The CDR3 DNA reads TGTGCCAGCAGCTTAGAAAGTGCAGGGCTGAACTATGGCTACACCTTC. Residues: CASSLESAGLNYGYTF. This sequence joins TRBV7-2 and TRBJ1-2, with D perhaps TRBD1 (5 bases). Germline V gene sequence: CDR1 SGHTA, CDR2 FQGNSA. V was trimmed by 1 base and J by 2 bases, leaving 14 bases between them. The CDR3 is made up of 16 amino acids.